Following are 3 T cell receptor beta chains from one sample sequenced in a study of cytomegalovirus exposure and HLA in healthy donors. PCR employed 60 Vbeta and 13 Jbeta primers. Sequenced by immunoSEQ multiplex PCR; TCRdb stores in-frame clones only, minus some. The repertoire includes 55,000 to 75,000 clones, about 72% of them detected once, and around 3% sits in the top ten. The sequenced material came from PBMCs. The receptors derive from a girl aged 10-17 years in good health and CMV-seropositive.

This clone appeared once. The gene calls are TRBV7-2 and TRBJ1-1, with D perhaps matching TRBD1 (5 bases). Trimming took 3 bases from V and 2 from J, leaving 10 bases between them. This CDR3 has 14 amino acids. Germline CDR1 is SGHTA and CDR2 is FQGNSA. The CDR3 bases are TGTGCCAGCAGCTTGGGGACTGTAAACACTGAAGCTTTCTTT. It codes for CASSLGTVNTEAFF.

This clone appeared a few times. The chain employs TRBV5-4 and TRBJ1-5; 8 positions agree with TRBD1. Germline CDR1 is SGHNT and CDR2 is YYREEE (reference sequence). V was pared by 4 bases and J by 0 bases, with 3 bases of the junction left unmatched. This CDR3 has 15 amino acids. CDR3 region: CASSAGTGSNQPQHF. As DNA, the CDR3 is TGTGCCAGCAGCGCCGGGACAGGTAGCAATCAGCCCCAGCATTTT.

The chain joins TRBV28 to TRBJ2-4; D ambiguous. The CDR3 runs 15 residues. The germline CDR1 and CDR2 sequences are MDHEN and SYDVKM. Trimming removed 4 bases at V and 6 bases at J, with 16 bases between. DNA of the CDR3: TGTGCCAGCAGTTCACGTATCCGGCCGGGAAACATTCAGTACTTC. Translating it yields CASSSRIRPGNIQYF.